The following is a T cell receptor (beta chain) sequence with its context. Its antigen is as yet unknown. V lost 2 bases, J lost 10 bases, and 8 bases stayed unmatched. This CDR3 spans 14 amino acids. Germline V gene lookup returns CDR1 DFQATT and CDR2 SNEGSKA (reference sequence). This sample stems from a study of blood T cells in healthy people across ages. Study conclusions and caveats: Strongly correlated with naive T cell percentage was TCR beta diversity. It was held that the diversity estimates obtained from one million T cells were underestimates.

Individuals who donated were healthy Caucasians from Russia aged roughly 6 to 90. Together with a sample-barcoded 5' primer, a J-beta primer mix was included in a second PCR lasting about 6 to 12 cycles. Each cDNA molecule, via a template-switch adaptor with 12 random nucleotides, was tagged. In TCRdb, the 5' RACE reads were re-called with MiXCR into one record per CDR3 protein. The sample contains 630,000 or so distinct CDR3 sequences, about a third of which appear only once. The receptor's source is a woman older than 75 in good health. Sequenced material: blood. This chain uses TRBV20-1 with TRBJ2-1, with 10 bases matching TRBD2. This CDR3 reads CSARSERGGREQFF. The CDR3 DNA sequence: TGCAGTGCTAGAAGCGAGCGGGGGGGCAGGGAGCAGTTCTTC.